These 25 T cell receptor beta chains came from one sample sequenced in a study of blood T cells in healthy people across ages. A J-beta primer mix and a sample-barcoded 5' primer were used in a second PCR of about 7 to 12 cycles. TCRdb recomputed calls from the 5' RACE reads with MiXCR, one row per CDR3 protein. This table has 700,000 to 800,000 distinct CDR3 sequences, roughly 47% appearing once. The sequencing sample was made of blood. The source is a woman aged 60-70 years in good health.

This clonotype was counted a few times. The chain is built from TRBV13 and TRBJ1-3; a weak D match, TRBD1 (5 bases). With 0 bases removed from V and 0 bases from J, the gap between germline ends came to 9 bases. The CDR3 has 16 amino acids. Germline CDR1 and CDR2: PRHDT and FYEKMQ (reference sequence). As DNA, the CDR3 is TGTGCCAGCAGCTTAGGTGGGGCGAACTCTGGAAACACCATATATTTT. This encodes CASSLGGANSGNTIYF.

The chain employs TRBV19 and TRBJ2-4; either TRBD1 or TRBD2 may fit D (5 bases each). The J call may not be correct, given that the DNA end is closer to TRBJ2-7. Germline CDR1 LNHDA, CDR2 SQIVND (reference sequence). CDR3 length: 16 amino acids. This CDR3 is CASSLSSRGATYEQYF. CDR3 nucleotides: TGTGCCAGTAGCCTCAGCAGTAGAGGGGCTACCTACGAGCAGTACTTC.

In this sample, this clonotype turned up a few times. V usage is TRBV7-9 and J usage is TRBJ2-1; the D is unclear. This CDR3 contains 12 residues. Germline-derived CDR1 and CDR2 are SEHNR and FQNEAQ (reference sequence). Trimming removed 5 bases at V and 12 bases at J, with 14 bases between. The DNA for the CDR3 is TGTGCCAGCAGCCCCGGCGGCCCAGGGCAGTTCTTC. Its translation: CASSPGGPGQFF. The full variable domain, in which reference TRBV7-9 and TRBJ2-1 provide the parts outside the CDR3, is DTGVSQNPRHKITKRGQNVTFRCDPISEHNRLYWYRQTLGQGPEFLTYFQNEAQLEKSRLLSDRFSAERPKGSFSTLEIQRTEQGDSAMYLCASSPGGPGQFFGPGTRLTVL.

The chain combines TRBV27 with TRBJ1-5, with 9 bases fitting TRBD1. This CDR3 spans 15 amino acids. Germline V CDR1 and CDR2: MNHEY, SMNVEV (reference sequence). Trimming at V came to 3 bases and at J to 6 bases, leaving 6 bases not matched to a gene. The CDR3 coding sequence is TGTGCCAGCAGTTTGGGGACAGGGTCTGGTCAGCCCCAGCATTTT. Translated: CASSLGTGSGQPQHF.

Points on this clonotype: The junction and the germline gene differ at one end; a read error may be behind it. The V call is TRBV25-1, the J call TRBJ1-2; D uncertain. The CDR3 has 14 amino acids. Germline values: CDR1 MGHDK, CDR2 SYGVNS. DNA for the CDR3: TGTGCCAACAGTGATGGGAGCGTTTGCTATGGCTACACCTTC. Its protein product is CANSDGSVCYGYTF.

J is TRBJ2-1 and V is TRBV20-1; 11 bases match TRBD1. Germline-derived CDR1 and CDR2 are DFQATT and SNEGSKA (reference sequence). The CDR3 runs to 15 residues. The V segment lost 2 bases and the J segment 9 bases; nucleotides outside the gene matches: 9. In DNA form, the CDR3 reads TGCAGTGCTAGACCCAGGGACAGGGGGTTGGGTGAGCAGTTCTTC. It translates to CSARPRDRGLGEQFF.

This clonotype occurred many times. The chain recombines TRBV4-2 with TRBJ2-5; 8 positions agree with TRBD2. Losses at the gene ends were 4 bases for V and 2 bases for J; bases not matched to a gene: 6. The CDR3 covers 15 residues. CDR1 is LGHNA and CDR2 is YNFKEQ in the germline V gene. Here the CDR3 DNA reads TGTGCCAGCAGCCCGGGAGCGGGAGCGCAAGAGACCCAGTACTTC. This gives the protein CASSPGAGAQETQYF.

The table lists this clonotype with many counts. J is TRBJ2-7 and V is TRBV4-3, with 9 bases identical to TRBD2. V was clipped by 3 bases and J by 7 bases; unmatched bases: 13. Germline CDR1 and CDR2: LGHNA and YSLEER. This CDR3 region has 16 residues. For the CDR3, the DNA is TGCGCCAGCAGCCATGATGGTGCTAGCGGGACTATAGAGCAGTACTTC. Protein sequence: CASSHDGASGTIEQYF.

The chain is built from TRBV7-9 and TRBJ1-2; unclear D gene. The CDR3 is 12 amino acids. CDR1 is SEHNR and CDR2 is FQNEAQ in the germline V gene (reference sequence). With 3 bases removed from V and 10 bases from J, the gap between germline ends came to 12 bases. The CDR3 DNA reads as TGTGCCAGCAGCTTCACATCCCTAACCTACACCTTC. It translates to CASSFTSLTYTF. The full variable domain, its missing parts supplied by reference TRBV7-9 and TRBJ1-2, is DTGVSQNPRHKITKRGQNVTFRCDPISEHNRLYWYRQTLGQGPEFLTYFQNEAQLEKSRLLSDRFSAERPKGSFSTLEIQRTEQGDSAMYLCASSFTSLTYTFGSGTRLTVV.

This clonotype occurred many times. The chain employs TRBV28 and TRBJ2-7; TRBD1 is a possible D gene (5 bases). V lost 3 bases, J lost 1 base, and 7 bases lay in between. Germline lookup yields CDR1 MDHEN and CDR2 SYDVKM. The CDR3 has 13 residues. CDR3 protein: CASSLPGSYEQYF. Here the CDR3 DNA reads TGTGCCAGCAGTTTGCCAGGGTCCTACGAGCAGTACTTC. The whole variable domain, filled in from reference TRBV28 and TRBJ2-7, reads DVKVTQSSRYLVKRTGEKVFLECVQDMDHENMFWYRQDPGLGLRLIYFSYDVKMKEKGDIPEGYSVSREKKERFSLILESASTNQTSMYLCASSLPGSYEQYFGPGTRLTVT.

This clonotype was found once. V is TRBV10-3 and J is TRBJ2-5, with D possibly being TRBD2 (5 bases). The CDR3 contains 11 residues. Between the trimmed V and J ends, which lost 3 bases and 11 bases, there was a span of 10 bases. Germline assignment: CDR1 ENHRY and CDR2 SYGVKD. The CDR3 sequence: CAISDEGEQYF. The CDR3, as DNA: TGTGCCATCAGTGACGAGGGTGAGCAGTACTTC.

The table lists this clonotype with a few counts. V is TRBV20-1 and J is TRBJ2-7; D is possibly TRBD1 (6 bases). Germline V gene data show CDR1 as DFQATT and CDR2 as SNEGSKA (reference sequence). The CDR3 totals 12 residues. CDR3 coding DNA: TGCGGTCTCCAGGGGCGCTCGGACGAGCAGTACTTC. Amino acid sequence: CGLQGRSDEQYF.

The chain joins TRBV2 to TRBJ2-3; the match to TRBD2 covers 13 bases. The CDR3 totals 16 residues. Germline V gives CDR1 SNHLY, CDR2 FYNNEI. Trimming took 4 bases from V and 6 from J; bases not matched to a gene: 7. The CDR3 region is CASSGRTSGRSDTQYF. The CDR3 DNA reads TGTGCCAGCAGTGGAAGGACTAGCGGGAGATCTGATACGCAGTATTTT. Together with reference TRBV2 and TRBJ2-3, the CDR3 gives the full variable domain: EPEVTQTPSHQVTQMGQEVILRCVPISNHLYFYWYRQILGQKVEFLVSFYNNEISEKSEIFDDQFSVERPDGSNFTLKIRSTKLEDSAMYFCASSGRTSGRSDTQYFGPGTRLTVL.

This clonotype has only a few counts. The J gene is TRBJ1-1, the V gene TRBV10-3; 7 positions match TRBD1. CDR1 ENHRY and CDR2 SYGVKD come from the germline V gene. V dropped 6 bases and J dropped 3; count of bases not matched to a gene: 4. The CDR3 spans 13 residues. The CDR3 spells CAIRSGTDTEAFF. The CDR3 DNA reads TGTGCCATCAGATCCGGGACAGACACTGAAGCTTTCTTT.

This clonotype was observed a single time. V gene TRBV5-1 combines with J gene TRBJ2-1; perhaps TRBD1 as D (6 bases). The CDR3 runs to 15 residues. Germline loops: CDR1 SGHRS, CDR2 YFSETQ. The germline V and J ends were trimmed by 4 bases and 10 bases, with 21 bases remaining between them. CDR3 region: CASSLGGQTTYEQFF. For the CDR3, the DNA is TGCGCCAGCAGCCTAGGTGGACAGACAACCTACGAGCAGTTCTTC.

The rearrangement uses TRBV29-1 and TRBJ2-7; 7 bases line up with TRBD2. Germline V gene sequence: CDR1 SQVTM, CDR2 ANQGSEA. V shed 3 bases, J shed 5 bases, and the junction held 7 bases outside the gene matches. CDR3 length equals 13 residues. CDR3 sequence reads: CSVDVRGSDEQYF. DNA for the CDR3: TGCAGCGTTGATGTCCGCGGGAGCGACGAGCAGTACTTC.

Here the CDR3 reads CASSVVSGGVSNEQFF. As DNA, the CDR3 is TGTGCCAGCAGCGTAGTTTCGGGAGGGGTAAGCAATGAGCAGTTCTTC. The chain has TRBV9 and TRBJ2-1; 8 bases map to TRBD2. V gave up 0 bases and J gave up 6 bases; unmatched junction bases: 8. The CDR3 runs 16 residues. Per germline, CDR1 SGDLS and CDR2 YYNGEE.

The chain couples TRBV18 to TRBJ1-6; D unresolved. The germline CDR1 and CDR2 sequences are KGHSH and LQKENI. Trimming removed 1 base from V and 7 bases from J, with 5 bases in between. The CDR3 spans 13 residues. DNA for the CDR3: TGTGCCAGCTCACCACAACCAAATTCACCCCTCCACTTT. Translating gives CASSPQPNSPLHF.

This clonotype was counted a few times. The chain is built from TRBV6-6 and TRBJ2-1; D gene unclear. The tail of the sequence fits TRBJ2-7 better, so the J call may be wrong. CDR3 length: 14 residues. Germline CDR1 MNHNY, CDR2 SVGAGI (reference sequence). This CDR3 is CASTLTATYNEQYF. As DNA, the CDR3 is TGTGCCAGCACCCTTACCGCGACCTACAATGAGCAGTACTTC.

Only a few counts were recorded for this clonotype. This sequence joins TRBV6-1 and TRBJ1-5, with unresolved D. The germline V and J ends were trimmed by 6 bases and 1 base, with 16 bases remaining between them. The germline V gene encodes CDR1 MNHNS and CDR2 SASEGT. This CDR3 contains 16 residues. The chain's CDR3 is CASSGRAFPSNQPQHF. CDR3 in DNA: TGTGCCAGCAGCGGGCGGGCCTTCCCCAGCAATCAGCCCCAGCATTTT.

The genes are TRBV12-3 or TRBV12-4 and TRBJ2-2; 11 bases are shared with TRBD1. The CDR3 sequence is 15 residues long. V lost 3 bases, J lost 7 bases, and 4 bases stayed unmatched. CDR3 protein: CASSFRTGGGGELFF. The CDR3 DNA reads as TGTGCCAGCAGTTTCAGGACAGGGGGCGGCGGGGAGCTGTTTTTT.

The chain couples TRBV14 to TRBJ1-2; TRBD1 might be the D (5 bases). Trimming removed 4 bases at V and 6 bases at J, with 12 bases between. CDR3 size: 13 residues. Germline CDR1 SGHDN, CDR2 FVKESK. CDR3 coding DNA: TGTGCCAGCAGCCCTAGGGGATCGGATGGCTACACCTTC. Encoded protein: CASSPRGSDGYTF.

The chain links TRBV6-5 to TRBJ2-3; D gene unclear. Germline V gives CDR1 MNHEY, CDR2 SVGAGI. Trimming stripped 8 bases from V and 2 bases from J, with 11 bases between. CDR3 length equals 13 residues. CDR3 protein: CASRRKHTDTQYF. The DNA for the CDR3 is TGTGCCAGCCGAAGGAAGCACACAGATACGCAGTATTTT.

Concerning this clonotype: The junction departs from the called germline gene at one end, perhaps through a read error. V usage is TRBV6-1 and J usage is TRBJ1-2; D is unclear. The CDR3 length is 13 residues. Germline CDR1 and CDR2: MNHNS and SASEGT. The DNA of the CDR3 is TGTGCCTGCAGTGAAGCGCTTCACTATGGCTACACCTTC. It yields the protein CACSEALHYGYTF.

A note on this clonotype: At one of its ends the junction is not consistent with the germline gene, which may arise from a read error. This chain links TRBV2 with TRBJ1-6, with no clear D. Germline V gene data show CDR1 as SNHLY and CDR2 as FYNNEI. The CDR3 length is 14 residues. The CDR3 DNA follows: TGTGCCAGCAGAGACGGTCCAGTAAATTCACCCCCCCACTTT. This sequence encodes CASRDGPVNSPPHF.